The entry that follows covers one TCR beta chain sequence. Its target is not known. This specimen comes from a study of cytomegalovirus exposure and HLA in healthy donors. Notes on the study in general: Cytomegalovirus-associated status was assigned to more than 150 TCR beta chains.

Sequencing used immunoSEQ multiplex PCR; TCRdb keeps in-frame clones, though not all of them. Here the sample spans some 270,000 clones, 65% to 90% being singletons. The V segment lost 0 bases and the J segment 0 bases; nucleotides outside the gene matches: 5. The germline gives CDR1 SGHDT, CDR2 YYEEEE. This CDR3 is built from 16 residues. The sequence derives from a young woman in good health and CMV-seronegative. Source material: PBMCs. The rearrangement uses TRBV5-6 and TRBJ1-1; 7 bases agree with TRBD1. The CDR3 region is CASSLGQGILNTEAFF. In nucleotides, the CDR3 is TGTGCCAGCAGCTTGGGACAGGGAATATTGAACACTGAAGCTTTCTTT.